This T cell receptor beta chain was documented in a study of T cells after yellow fever vaccination. TCRdb re-called the 5' RACE reads with MiXCR, one entry per CDR3 protein. The sample lists around 310,000 distinct CDR3 sequences, approximately 3.8% occurring once. Study observations and caveats: Though weaker, the secondary response peaked faster, on day 5 versus 15. Primary-vaccination clones mostly resurfaced post-booster (nearly 97% CD4, 85% to 90% CD8).

The CDR3 totals 14 residues. Germline V gives CDR1 SGHNT, CDR2 YYREEE (reference sequence). V shed 5 bases and J 1 base; nucleotides not matched to a gene: 2. This clonotype appeared many times. Its antigen remains unidentified. The clonotype originates from a man in his late teens or twenties who received the YFV17D yellow fever vaccine. The J gene is TRBJ2-5, the V gene TRBV5-4; 10 bases fit TRBD1. Sample: PBMCs, taken on the day of the yellow fever booster vaccination. The CDR3 loop reads CASSRQGAQETQYF. For the CDR3, the DNA is TGTGCCAGCAGTCGACAGGGGGCCCAAGAGACCCAGTACTTC.